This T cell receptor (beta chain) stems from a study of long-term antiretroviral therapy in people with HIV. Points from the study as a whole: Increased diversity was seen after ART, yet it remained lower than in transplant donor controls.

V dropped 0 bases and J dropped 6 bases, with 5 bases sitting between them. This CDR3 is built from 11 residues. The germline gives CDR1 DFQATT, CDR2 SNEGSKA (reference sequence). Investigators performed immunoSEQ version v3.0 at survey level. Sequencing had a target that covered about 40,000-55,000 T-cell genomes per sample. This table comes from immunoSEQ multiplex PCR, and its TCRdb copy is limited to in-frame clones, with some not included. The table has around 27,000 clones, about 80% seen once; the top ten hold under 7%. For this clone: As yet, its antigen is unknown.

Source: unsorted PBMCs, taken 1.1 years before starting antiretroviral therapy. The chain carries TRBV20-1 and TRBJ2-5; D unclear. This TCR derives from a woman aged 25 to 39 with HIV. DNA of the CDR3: TGCAGTGCTAGAGATATCCAGACCCAGTACTTC. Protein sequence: CSARDIQTQYF.